The clone carrying this T cell receptor (beta chain) occurred a few times. Its antigen is unknown. This sample is part of a study of response to subunit inactivated influenza vaccine. General study results and limits: Each seasonal flu vaccination may recruit only limited new T cells, authors suggested.

TCRdb independently ran MiXCR on the RT-PCR reads; one entry per CDR3 protein. The data contain some 520,000 distinct CDR3 sequences, about 17% of them singletons. Germline assignment: CDR1 DFQATT and CDR2 SNEGSKA (reference sequence). V lost 1 base and J lost 5; bases outside the gene matches: 4. The CDR3 is 14 amino acids. V is TRBV20-1 and J is TRBJ1-5, with 8 bases aligning to TRBD1. The origin of this receptor is a man between 50 and 70 years old who received an inactivated influenza vaccine. Material: CD4+ T cells sorted from PBMCs, obtained around 25 months after vaccination. CDR3 residues: CSARGQGTHQPQHF. In DNA form, the CDR3 reads TGCAGTGCTAGAGGACAGGGGACCCATCAGCCCCAGCATTTT.